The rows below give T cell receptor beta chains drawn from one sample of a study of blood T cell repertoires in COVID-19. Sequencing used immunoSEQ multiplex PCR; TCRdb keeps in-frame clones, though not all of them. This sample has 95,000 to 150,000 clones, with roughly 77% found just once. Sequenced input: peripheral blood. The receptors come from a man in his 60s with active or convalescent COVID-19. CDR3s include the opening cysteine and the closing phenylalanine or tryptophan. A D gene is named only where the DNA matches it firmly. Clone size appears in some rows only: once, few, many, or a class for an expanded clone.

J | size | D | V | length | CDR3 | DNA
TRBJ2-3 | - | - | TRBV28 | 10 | CAILTDTQYF | TGTGCCATCCTCACAGATACGCAGTATTTT
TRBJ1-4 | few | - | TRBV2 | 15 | CASSELDGTREKLFF | TGTGCCAGCAGTGAATTGGACGGGACAAGGGAAAAACTGTTTTTT
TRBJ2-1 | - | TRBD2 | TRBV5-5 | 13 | CASSFSTAGEQFF | TGTGCCAGCAGCTTCTCGACAGCGGGAGAGCAGTTCTTC
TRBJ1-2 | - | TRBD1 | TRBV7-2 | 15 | CASSTLTGAPGSYTF | TGTGCCAGCAGCACCTTGACAGGGGCTCCGGGAAGCTACACCTTC
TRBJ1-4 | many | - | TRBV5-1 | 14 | CASSTTATNEKLFF | TGCGCCAGCAGCACGACAGCAACTAATGAAAAACTGTTTTTT
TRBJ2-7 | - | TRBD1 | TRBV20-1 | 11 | CSARDSYEQYF | TGCAGTGCCCGGGACAGCTACGAGCAGTACTTC
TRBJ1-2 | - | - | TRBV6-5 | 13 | CASSPERYYGYTF | TGTGCCAGCAGTCCAGAGAGGTACTATGGCTACACCTTC
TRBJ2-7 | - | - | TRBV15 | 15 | CATSRDLSGTREQYF | TGTGCCACCAGCAGAGATTTGTCCGGGACACGCGAGCAGTACTTC
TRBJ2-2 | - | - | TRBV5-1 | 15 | CASSLSVGRRGELFF | TGCGCCAGCAGCTTGAGTGTAGGGAGAAGGGGGGAGCTGTTTTTT
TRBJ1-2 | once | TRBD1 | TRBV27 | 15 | CASSRGQGAGYGYTF | TGTGCCAGCAGTAGAGGACAGGGGGCAGGCTATGGCTACACCTTC
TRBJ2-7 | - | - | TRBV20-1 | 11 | CSANRNYEQYF | TGCAGTGCTAACAGGAACTACGAGCAGTACTTC
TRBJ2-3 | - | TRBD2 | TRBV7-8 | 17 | CASSLGLAGGGADTQYF | TGTGCCAGCAGCTTAGGGCTAGCGGGAGGGGGCGCAGATACGCAGTATTTT
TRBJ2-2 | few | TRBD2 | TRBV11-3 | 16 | CASSATSGSPPGELFF | TGTGCCAGCAGCGCAACTAGCGGGAGTCCCCCCGGGGAGCTGTTTTTT
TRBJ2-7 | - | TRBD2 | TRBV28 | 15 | CASSPGTSEDYEQYF | TGTGCCAGCAGTCCGGGGACTAGCGAGGACTACGAGCAGTACTTC
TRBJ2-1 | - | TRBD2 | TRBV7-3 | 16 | CASSPLADPTYNEQFF | TGTGCCAGCAGCCCCCTAGCGGACCCGACCTACAATGAGCAGTTCTTC
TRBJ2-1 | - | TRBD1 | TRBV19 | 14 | CASMDRASYNEQFF | TGTGCCAGTATGGACAGGGCGTCCTACAATGAGCAGTTCTTC
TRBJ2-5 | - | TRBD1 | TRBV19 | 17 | CASSSGTGTWGWETQYF | TGTGCCAGTAGCTCCGGGACAGGGACGTGGGGGTGGGAGACCCAGTACTTC
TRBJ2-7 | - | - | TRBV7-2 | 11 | CASSWVGEQYF | TGTGCCAGCAGCTGGGTCGGGGAGCAGTACTTC
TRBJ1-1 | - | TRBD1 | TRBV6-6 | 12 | CAIGAGGTEAFF | TGTGCCATAGGGGCAGGGGGCACTGAAGCTTTCTTT
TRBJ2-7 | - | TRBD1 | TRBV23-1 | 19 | CASSQPSMIDRDQSNEQYF | TGCGCCAGCAGTCAGCCCTCCATGATTGACAGGGACCAAAGCAACGAGCAGTACTTC
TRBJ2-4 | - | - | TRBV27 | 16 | CASTKVGGQGKNIQYF | TGTGCCAGCACAAAGGTCGGGGGGCAAGGCAAAAACATTCAGTACTTC
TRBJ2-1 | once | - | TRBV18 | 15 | CASSPRSNGDNEQFF | TGTGCCAGCTCACCACGTTCTAACGGGGACAATGAGCAGTTCTTC
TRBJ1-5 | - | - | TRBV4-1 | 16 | CASSQVPGGGNQPQHF | TGCGCCAGCAGCCAGGTCCCGGGCGGGGGCAATCAGCCCCAGCATTTT
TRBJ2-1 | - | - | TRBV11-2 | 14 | CASSPLGRGGEQFF | TGTGCCAGCAGCCCTCTTGGGAGAGGAGGTGAGCAGTTCTTC
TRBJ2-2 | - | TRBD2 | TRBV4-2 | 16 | CASSQLLAANTGELFF | TGTGCCAGCAGCCAATTGCTAGCGGCGAACACCGGGGAGCTGTTTTTT
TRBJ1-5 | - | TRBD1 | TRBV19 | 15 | CASIAGGQGYQPQHF | TGTGCCAGCATTGCGGGGGGACAGGGCTATCAGCCCCAGCATTTT
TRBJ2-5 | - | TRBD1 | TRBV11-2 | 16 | CASSLSAGQGSETQYF | TGTGCCAGCAGCTTAAGTGCGGGACAGGGATCGGAGACCCAGTACTTC
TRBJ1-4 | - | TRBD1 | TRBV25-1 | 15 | CASSTNRGRGEKLFF | TGTGCCAGCAGTACGAACAGGGGAAGGGGTGAAAAACTGTTTTTT
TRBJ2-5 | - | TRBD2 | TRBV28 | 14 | CASKERGEQETQYF | TGTGCCAGCAAAGAGCGGGGAGAACAAGAGACCCAGTACTTC